These T cell receptor beta chains were read from a single sample in a study of T cells in Graves' hyperthyroidism and ophthalmopathy. In TCRdb, the multiplex PCR reads were re-called with MiXCR into one record per CDR3 protein. Altogether 310,000 or so distinct CDR3 sequences are present, approximately 17% being singletons, with the ten largest covering approximately 60%. Material for sequencing was blood. These receptors were obtained from a woman aged 60-75 years with Graves' ophthalmopathy. Both conserved end residues are part of each CDR3. A D gene is named only where the DNA matches it firmly. The size of a clone is reported for some rows only, either as once, few or many, or as a class for expanded clones.

j_call clone_size v_call d_call cdr3_nt cdr3_aa
TRBJ2-7 . TRBV10-3 TRBD1 TGTGCCATCAGTCCCGGGACAGGGGTTTCGTTCTTCGAGCAGTACTTC CAISPGTGVSFFEQYF
TRBJ1-1 many TRBV28 . TGTGCCAGCAGTTTATGGACAGGCCCAAACACTGAAGCTTTCTTT CASSLWTGPNTEAFF
TRBJ1-1 . TRBV11-3 . . CASSFYICSAPRELNTEAFF
TRBJ2-1 . TRBV6-1 . TGTGCCAGCTGTTCCGAGAGCTCCTACAATGAGCAGTTCTTC CASCSESSYNEQFF
TRBJ2-5 many TRBV5-1 TRBD1 TGCGCCAGCAGCTTGGTACAGGGGGAAGAGACCCAGTACTTC CASSLVQGEETQYF
TRBJ2-3 . TRBV29-1 TRBD2 TGCAGCGGAAACCTAGCGGGGGTGGATACGCAGTATTTT CSGNLAGVDTQYF
TRBJ1-5 . TRBV3-1 . TGTGCCAGCAGCCAAGGAGGGTATAGCAATCAGCCCCAGCATTTT CASSQGGYSNQPQHF
TRBJ1-5 many TRBV20-1 . TGCAGTGCTAGGGACACAGGGATGGATCAGCCCCAGCATTTT CSARDTGMDQPQHF
TRBJ1-1 many TRBV2 TRBD1 TGTGCCAGCAGTATATATGACAGGGGATCCACTGAAGCTTTCTTT CASSIYDRGSTEAFF
TRBJ2-6 few TRBV28 . TGTGCCAGCTATAGCTCTGGGGCCAACGTCCTGACTTTC CASYSSGANVLTF
TRBJ1-1 many TRBV27 . TGTGCCAGCAGTTTTGGTCTCATGAACACTGAAGCTTTCTTT CASSFGLMNTEAFF
TRBJ2-7 many TRBV5-1 TRBD2 TGCGCCAGCAGCTTGGATCTAGCGGGAGACGAGCAGTACTTC CASSLDLAGDEQYF
TRBJ1-4 many TRBV4-1 . TGCGCCAGCAGCCAAGAATGGGGGTCTACAACTAATGAAAAACTGTTTTTT CASSQEWGSTTNEKLFF
TRBJ1-5 . TRBV6-2/TRBV6-3 TRBD1 TGTGCCAGCAGATACAGGGGGGGTCAGCCCCAGCATTTT CASRYRGGQPQHF
TRBJ2-1 . TRBV20-1 . TGCAGTGCTAGAGGGGGGAGCGCGGAGGGGTGGAATGAGCAGTTCTTC CSARGGSAEGWNEQFF
TRBJ1-2 many TRBV6-1 . TGTGCCAGCAGTGAAGCGAGGGGTGGCTACACCTTC CASSEARGGYTF
TRBJ2-3 many TRBV6-1 TRBD1 TGTGCCAGCAGCTGGGACAGGATCACAGATACGCAGTATTTT CASSWDRITDTQYF
TRBJ2-5 . TRBV5-1 TRBD1 TGCGCCAGCAGCCCAGACAGGGGGACCGAGACCCAGTACTTC CASSPDRGTETQYF
TRBJ2-3 many TRBV3-1 TRBD1 TGTGCCAGCAGCATTAGGACAGGGAGGAGCACAGATACGCAGTATTTT CASSIRTGRSTDTQYF
TRBJ2-3 few TRBV30 . TGTGCCTGGAGTGTACGGGGAGATACGCAGTATTTT CAWSVRGDTQYF
TRBJ2-3 few TRBV9 . TGTGCCAGCAGCGTAGGTAACCTTCTACGCACAGATACGCAGTATTTT CASSVGNLLRTDTQYF
TRBJ2-7 . TRBV5-6 TRBD2 TGTGCCAGCAGCCAAGCTCTAGCGGGGGGCCAGAAGCAGCACTTC CASSQALAGGQKQHF
TRBJ1-2 . TRBV4-3 . TGCGCCAGCAGCCAAGATTCGAGAGGGGGGACCTATGGCTACACCTTC CASSQDSRGGTYGYTF
TRBJ1-2 few TRBV15 . TGTGCCACCAGCAGAAGGTATCGGACAGAGGACTATGGCTACACCTTC CATSRRYRTEDYGYTF
TRBJ1-2 . TRBV27 . TGTGCCAGCAGTTTCTTGCCTAATGGAGGTATTGGCTACACCTTC CASSFLPNGGIGYTF
TRBJ1-5 many TRBV28 TRBD1 TGTGCCAGCAGTACAGGGGGCGCGGGCCAGCCCCAGCATTTT CASSTGGAGQPQHF
TRBJ1-2 many TRBV5-1 TRBD1 TGCGCCAGCAGCTCAACGGGACAGGGAGTATATGGCTACACCTTC CASSSTGQGVYGYTF
TRBJ2-1 many TRBV7-3 TRBD2 TGTGCCAGCAGCGCATCCGGGACTAGCCGGAAACCGGACAATGAGCAGTTCTTC CASSASGTSRKPDNEQFF
TRBJ2-7 many TRBV12-3/TRBV12-4 TRBD2 TGTGCCAGCAGGGGTGGGACTAGCGGGACAGACTACGAGCAGTACTTC CASRGGTSGTDYEQYF
TRBJ2-7 many TRBV7-8 . TGTGCCAGCAGCTGGGGGACGGCAGCCTACGAGCAGCACTTC CASSWGTAAYEQHF
TRBJ1-1 . TRBV4-2 . TGTGCCAGCAATCGGGAGGGGGAGGGCACTGAAGCTTTCTTT CASNREGEGTEAFF
TRBJ2-3 . TRBV30 . TGTGCCTGGAGTGGTGGAGATACGCAGTATTTT CAWSGGDTQYF
TRBJ1-5 many TRBV18 . TGTGCCAGCTCACCAGGGGCGGAACAGCCCCAGCATTTT CASSPGAEQPQHF
TRBJ2-1 few TRBV19 . TGTGCCAGTAGGGGACGGAATTACAATGAGCAGTTCTTC CASRGRNYNEQFF
TRBJ1-3 . TRBV20-1 . TGCAGTGCTAGAGATTCGGGGTTCGCCGGAAACACCATATATTTT CSARDSGFAGNTIYF